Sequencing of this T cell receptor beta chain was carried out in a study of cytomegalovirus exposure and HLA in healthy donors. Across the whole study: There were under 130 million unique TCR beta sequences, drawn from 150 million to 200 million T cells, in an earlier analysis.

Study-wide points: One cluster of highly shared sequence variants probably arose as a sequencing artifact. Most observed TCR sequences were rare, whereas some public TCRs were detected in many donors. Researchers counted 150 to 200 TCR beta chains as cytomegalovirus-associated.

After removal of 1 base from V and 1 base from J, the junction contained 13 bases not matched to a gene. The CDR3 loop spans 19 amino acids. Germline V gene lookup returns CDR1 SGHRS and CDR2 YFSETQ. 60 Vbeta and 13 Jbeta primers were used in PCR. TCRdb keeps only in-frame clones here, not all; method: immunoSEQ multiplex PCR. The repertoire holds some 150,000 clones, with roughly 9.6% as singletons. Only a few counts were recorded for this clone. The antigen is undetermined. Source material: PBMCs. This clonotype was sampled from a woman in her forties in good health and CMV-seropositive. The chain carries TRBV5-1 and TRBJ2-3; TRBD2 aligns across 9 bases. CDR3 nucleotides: TGCGCCAGCAGCTTGCGGGAGCTAGCGGGGACCATCGGCACAGATACGCAGTATTTT. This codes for CASSLRELAGTIGTDTQYF.